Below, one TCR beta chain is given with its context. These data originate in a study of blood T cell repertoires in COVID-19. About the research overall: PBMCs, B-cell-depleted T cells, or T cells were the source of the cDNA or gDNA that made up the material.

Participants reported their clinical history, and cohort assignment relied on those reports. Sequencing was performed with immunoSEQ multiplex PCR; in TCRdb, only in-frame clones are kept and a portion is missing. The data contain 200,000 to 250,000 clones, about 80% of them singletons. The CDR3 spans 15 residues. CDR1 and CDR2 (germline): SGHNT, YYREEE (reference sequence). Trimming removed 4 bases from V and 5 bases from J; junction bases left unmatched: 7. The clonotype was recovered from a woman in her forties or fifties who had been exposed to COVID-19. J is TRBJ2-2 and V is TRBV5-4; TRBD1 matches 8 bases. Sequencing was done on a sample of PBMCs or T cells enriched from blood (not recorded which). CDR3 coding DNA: TGTGCCAGCAGCCGAGGACAGGGTTGGACCGGGGAGCTGTTTTTT. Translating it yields CASSRGQGWTGELFF.